The T cell receptor (beta chain) described here comes from a study of shared T cell receptors in the human thymus. Only one count was recorded for this clone. Some clones are missing from TCRdb's copy, which holds only in-frame ones; the method was immunoSEQ multiplex PCR. The sample consists of hundreds of thousands of clones, roughly 90% of them appearing once. Germline assignment: CDR1 SQVTM and CDR2 ANQGSEA. V was pared by 7 bases and J by 0 bases, with 6 bases of the junction left unmatched. This CDR3 spans 14 amino acids. This same sample was also taken into another study, of human thymus T cells. That work contributes: Thymic and blood repertoires appeared to display a bias in their usage of V and J genes.

V usage is TRBV29-1 and J usage is TRBJ1-1, with 9 nucleotides matching TRBD1. The receptor was derived from a boy younger than two with a congenital heart defect. Sample: thymocytes. The CDR3 region is CSARGTGLNTEAFF. DNA of the CDR3: TGCAGCGCTCGGGGGACAGGGTTGAACACTGAAGCTTTCTTT.